This is a list of T cell receptor beta chains from one sample in a study of blood T cell repertoires in COVID-19. Clones were read by immunoSEQ multiplex PCR, and TCRdb kept only the in-frame ones, dropping some. Of 60,000 to 75,000 clones listed, roughly 80% are singletons. Sample: peripheral blood. These receptors were obtained from a woman aged 45-59 years with acute or convalescent COVID-19. Each CDR3 is given without its conserved first and last residue.

V gene	J gene	CDR3 protein
TRBV7-3	TRBJ1-1	ASSPLQGLNTEAF
TRBV7-2	TRBJ1-2	ASSLDQGTGWGYT
TRBV5-1	TRBJ1-6	ASSLENRVGSYNSPLH
TRBV5-1	TRBJ1-2	ASRTETDGYT
TRBV6-6	TRBJ1-5	ASSYGEVNQPQH
TRBV15	TRBJ2-2	ATSNRRGGELF
TRBV5-1	TRBJ1-2	ASSSGGNYGYT
TRBV27	TRBJ2-7	ASNTGTALSTGQY
TRBV16	TRBJ1-2	ASSPPTARGDYGYT
TRBV6-1	TRBJ2-1	ASSELGRLGNEQF
TRBV20-1	TRBJ2-7	SASSGTTYEQY
TRBV9	TRBJ2-3	ASDTGGTSTDTQY
TRBV18	TRBJ1-6	ASSPPTRDGSRSSYNSPLH
TRBV3-1/TRBV3-2	TRBJ1-1	ASRGQGGLTEAF
TRBV4-3	TRBJ2-5	ASSQEAGGLETQY
TRBV12-5	TRBJ1-1	ASGLAYTTGNTEAF
TRBV6-5	TRBJ1-3	ASSSARISGNTIY
TRBV11-2	TRBJ2-7	ASSLDQRASTKY
TRBV4-1	TRBJ2-1	ASSQEASSYNEQF
TRBV11-3	TRBJ1-1	ASSRTGGTAEAF
TRBV28	TRBJ2-7	ASSSQGGRTGWFYEQY
TRBV9	TRBJ2-1	ASSVRSGNSYNEQF
TRBV27	TRBJ1-6	ASSLGTGGNSPLH
TRBV5-1	TRBJ1-1	ASSLDSNTEAF
TRBV6-1	TRBJ1-5	ASGGVDQPQH
TRBV9	TRBJ2-7	ASSPLTGFDEQY
TRBV4-1	TRBJ2-1	ASSHLLGGQGEQF
TRBV5-1	TRBJ2-2	ASSLLPATNTGELF
TRBV27	TRBJ1-3	ASSPKTDRGPIY
TRBV7-2	TRBJ2-1	ASSPPLGYNEQF
TRBV3-1/TRBV3-2	TRBJ1-2	ASGVPGQGAGGYT
TRBV9	TRBJ2-1	ASSGGTGAYNEQF
TRBV10-3	TRBJ2-5	AIGTDQETQY
TRBV7-6	TRBJ1-1	ASSLEAGGRVEAF
TRBV27	TRBJ1-2	ASSIRGQGGGFGYT
TRBV3-1/TRBV3-2	TRBJ2-1	ASGAGYNEQF
TRBV7-9	TRBJ1-2	ASSSQGLGYT
TRBV20-1	TRBJ1-2	SASDADRPT
TRBV19	TRBJ1-1	ASSSSSGDTEAF
TRBV7-2	TRBJ1-2	ASSQDRRNGYT
TRBV11-2	TRBJ1-3	ASSLDPAGGNTIY
TRBV6-5	TRBJ2-7	ASSHGLAGDEQY
TRBV11-2	TRBJ2-2	ASSNDRGGYTGELF
TRBV5-4	TRBJ2-3	ASSIKSGGPTDTQY
TRBV3-1/TRBV3-2	TRBJ2-2	ASSQIGTSGRATGELF
TRBV10-3	TRBJ2-1	AIQLAADNEQF
TRBV12-3/TRBV12-4	TRBJ1-1	ASTWAGNTEAF
TRBV3-1/TRBV3-2	TRBJ2-1	ASSPLCGVGGPRGPGGYNEQF
TRBV11-2	TRBJ1-6	ASSLMGTGGGSPLH
TRBV4-3	TRBJ1-1	ASSPDRLNTEAF
TRBV4-3	TRBJ1-1	ASSRGQMNTEAF
TRBV7-9	TRBJ1-1	ASSLVTRWGQDTEAF
TRBV28	TRBJ1-1	ASSPASRGLTEAF
TRBV30	TRBJ1-1	ALLARESTEAF
TRBV13	TRBJ2-1	ASSLLASGRARGYNEQF
TRBV27	TRBJ1-3	ASRSGGDGGNTIY
TRBV27	TRBJ2-1	ASSSGTSGKGPGNEQF
TRBV4-3	TRBJ1-6	ASSQAGIGHSYNSPLH
TRBV30	TRBJ2-1	ASQGLAGVDEQF
TRBV30	TRBJ2-1	AWSRGGLYNEQF